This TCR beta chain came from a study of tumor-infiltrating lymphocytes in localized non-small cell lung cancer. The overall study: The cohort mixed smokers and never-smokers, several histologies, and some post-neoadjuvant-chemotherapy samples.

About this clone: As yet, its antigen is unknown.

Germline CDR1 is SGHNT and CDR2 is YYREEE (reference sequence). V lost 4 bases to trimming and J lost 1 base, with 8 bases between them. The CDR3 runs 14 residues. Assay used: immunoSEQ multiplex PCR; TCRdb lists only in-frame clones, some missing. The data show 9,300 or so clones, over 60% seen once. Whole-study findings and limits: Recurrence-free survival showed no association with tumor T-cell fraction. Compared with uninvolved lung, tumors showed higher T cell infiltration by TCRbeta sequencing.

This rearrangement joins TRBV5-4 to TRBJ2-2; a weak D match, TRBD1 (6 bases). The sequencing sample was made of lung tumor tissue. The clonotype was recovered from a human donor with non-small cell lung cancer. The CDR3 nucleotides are TGTGCCAGCAGCCCGGGACAGAACACCGGGGAGCTGTTTTTT. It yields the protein CASSPGQNTGELFF. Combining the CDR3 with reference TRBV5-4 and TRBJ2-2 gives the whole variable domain ETGVTQSPTHLIKTRGQQVTLRCSSQSGHNTVSWYQQALGQGPQFIFQYYREEENGRGNFPPRFSGLQFPNYSSELNVNALELDDSALYLCASSPGQNTGELFFGEGSRLTVL.